The rows below give T cell receptor beta chains drawn from one sample of a study of blood T cell repertoires in COVID-19. Clones were read by immunoSEQ multiplex PCR, and TCRdb kept only the in-frame ones, dropping some. The data show about 250,000 clones, with approximately 84% seen just once and around 14% held by the top ten. The sequenced sample was peripheral blood. These TCRs come from a person between 65 and 79 years old with COVID-19, enrolled during active disease. Both conserved end residues are part of each CDR3. Fields, in order: D gene, J gene, V gene, clone size, CDR3 protein, CDR3 DNA. The D gene is left open where the match is weak. Not every row has a clone size; where given, it reads once, few, many or a size class.

d_call: TRBD1
j_call: TRBJ1-6
v_call: TRBV6-5
clone_size: .
cdr3_aa: CASRRQGLDNSPLHF
cdr3_nt: TGTGCCAGCAGGCGACAGGGATTGGATAATTCACCCCTCCACTTT

d_call: .
j_call: TRBJ2-2
v_call: TRBV28
clone_size: .
cdr3_aa: CASSLGGAGELFF
cdr3_nt: TGTGCCAGCAGTTTAGGAGGGGCCGGGGAGCTGTTTTTT

d_call: TRBD1
j_call: TRBJ2-5
v_call: TRBV5-6
clone_size: .
cdr3_aa: CASSRDRGQETQYF
cdr3_nt: TGTGCCAGCAGCAGGGACAGGGGCCAAGAGACCCAGTACTTC

d_call: .
j_call: TRBJ2-7
v_call: TRBV7-9
clone_size: once
cdr3_aa: CASSLDISAEQYF
cdr3_nt: TGTGCCAGCAGCTTGGACATCTCCGCCGAGCAGTACTTC

d_call: TRBD1
j_call: TRBJ1-2
v_call: TRBV5-1
clone_size: .
cdr3_aa: CASSLQGARGYTF
cdr3_nt: TGCGCCAGCAGCTTACAGGGGGCGCGAGGCTACACCTTC

d_call: .
j_call: TRBJ1-1
v_call: TRBV7-9
clone_size: .
cdr3_aa: CASSPRDKNTEAFF
cdr3_nt: TGTGCCAGCAGCCCCCGGGACAAGAACACTGAAGCTTTCTTT

d_call: .
j_call: TRBJ1-4
v_call: TRBV5-1
clone_size: .
cdr3_aa: CASSLSGANEKLFF
cdr3_nt: TGCGCCAGCAGCTTGTCGGGGGCTAATGAAAAACTGTTTTTT

d_call: TRBD1
j_call: TRBJ1-2
v_call: TRBV7-2
clone_size: .
cdr3_aa: CASSPGQGYGYTF
cdr3_nt: TGTGCCAGCAGCCCCGGACAGGGTTATGGCTACACCTTC

d_call: .
j_call: TRBJ2-7
v_call: TRBV7-8
clone_size: .
cdr3_aa: CASSRSWGLLYEQYF
cdr3_nt: TGTGCCAGCAGCCGCAGCTGGGGGCTGCTGTACGAGCAGTACTTC

d_call: .
j_call: TRBJ1-5
v_call: TRBV7-2
clone_size: .
cdr3_aa: CASSLGSRNQPQHF
cdr3_nt: TGTGCCAGCAGCTTAGGAAGCAGGAATCAGCCCCAGCATTTT

d_call: .
j_call: TRBJ1-4
v_call: TRBV14
clone_size: few
cdr3_aa: CASSQEASGAPNEKLFF
cdr3_nt: TGTGCCAGCAGCCAAGAAGCGTCCGGCGCCCCTAATGAAAAACTGTTTTTT